This TCR beta chain was recorded in a study of human T cells and chemical hapten exposure. The CDR3 covers 13 residues. Germline V gene lookup returns CDR1 MNHEY and CDR2 SVGEGT. The V end lost 6 bases, the J end lost 3 bases, and 8 bases lay between the germline ends. This clonotype was seen only a few times. A single record per CDR3 protein comes from TCRdb applying MiXCR to the RACE reads. The sample contains 89,000 or so distinct CDR3 sequences, about 8% of which appear only once. The time point here: pre-sensitization, week 0. Stated treatment: therapeutic diphenylcyclopropenone sensitization with weekly scalp DPC.

Here the sequenced sample was whole blood, taken in connection with sensitization to the hapten diphenylcyclopropenone (DPC). The source of this sequence is a man aged 35 to 55 with alopecia areata. Some clones in this sample may be carry-over from other donors' samples. The chain carries TRBV6-2 or TRBV6-3 and TRBJ2-2; D is unresolved. The CDR3 sequence is CASSALYTGELFF. The CDR3 coding sequence is TGTGCCAGCAGCGCTCTTTACACCGGGGAGCTGTTTTTT.